Shown below are 20 T cell receptor beta chains from a single sample sequenced in a study of monozygotic twins with inflammatory bowel disease. Following a re-call of the 5' RACE reads, TCRdb has one entry per CDR3 protein and lacks DNA. The sample table sets out under 150,000 distinct CDR3 sequences. Material for sequencing was blood. These receptors were collected from a human donor with ulcerative colitis or Crohn's disease, or a healthy co-twin of an affected twin (not recorded which).

J is TRBJ1-1 and V is TRBV20-1; checking the TCRdb D call of TRBD1 is not possible without DNA. Germline V gene sequence: CDR1 DFQATT, CDR2 SNEGSKA (reference sequence). The CDR3 is 15 amino acids. The CDR3 protein is CSARRRGLLNTEAFF.

The chain uses TRBV6-2 or TRBV6-3 and TRBJ2-7. Germline V gene sequence: CDR1 MNHEY, CDR2 SVGEGT. CDR3 size: 13 residues. The CDR3 region is CASRYRRPHEQYF.

This sequence joins TRBV11-2 and TRBJ2-5; TCRdb lists TRBD1, though no DNA is available to test this call. CDR1 and CDR2 from the germline V gene are SGHAT and FQNNGV. This CDR3 has 14 amino acids. CDR3 amino acids: CASSFLPGEETQYF.

This chain joins TRBV25-1 and TRBJ2-3; TCRdb returns TRBD1, unconfirmable since there is no DNA. CDR1 and CDR2 (germline): MGHDK, SYGVNS. There are 11 residues in the CDR3. This CDR3 is CASSPGVTQYF.

The chain employs TRBV12-3 or TRBV12-4 and TRBJ1-5; TCRdb calls TRBD1, which cannot be checked without DNA. This CDR3 spans 15 amino acids. CDR3 region: CASSPGRYSNQPQHF.

The V and J genes are TRBV20-1 and TRBJ2-7; as DNA is missing, the TRBD1 call by TCRdb cannot be tested. From germline, CDR1 is DFQATT and CDR2 SNEGSKA (reference sequence). The CDR3 has 13 residues. The CDR3 loop is CSAPGDRLYEQYF.

This rearrangement joins TRBV5-4 to TRBJ2-7; the TRBD1 assignment by TCRdb is unverifiable without DNA. CDR3 length: 15 amino acids. Germline V CDR1 and CDR2: SGHNT, YYREEE (reference sequence). The CDR3 region is CASSSPGQALYEQYF.

The chain recombines TRBV18 with TRBJ1-3; TCRdb gives TRBD1 as the D gene, but with no DNA this cannot be confirmed. The germline gives CDR1 KGHSH, CDR2 LQKENI. The CDR3 sequence is 18 residues long. The CDR3 loop is CASSPPSRTQGTGNTIYF.

This CDR3 reads CASSAQGRLGYGYTF. The rearrangement joins TRBV9 to TRBJ1-2; checking the TCRdb D call of TRBD1 is not possible without DNA. The CDR3 extends over 15 amino acids. CDR1 is SGDLS, CDR2 YYNGEE, per germline.

The chain combines TRBV12-3 or TRBV12-4 with TRBJ1-2. The CDR3 totals 15 residues. CDR3 sequence: CASSRGGESIYGYTF.

This rearrangement joins TRBV5-1 to TRBJ2-1. The CDR3 consists of 14 residues. CDR1 is SGHRS, CDR2 YFSETQ, per germline. Here the CDR3 reads CASSLAQDYNEQFF. The variable domain in full, completed from reference TRBV5-1 and TRBJ2-1, reads KAGVTQTPRYLIKTRGQQVTLSCSPISGHRSVSWYQQTPGQGLQFLFEYFSETQRNKGNFPGRFSGRQFSNSRSEMNVSTLELGDSALYLCASSLAQDYNEQFFGPGTRLTVL.

This sequence joins TRBV6-4 and TRBJ2-3; as DNA is missing, the TRBD1 call by TCRdb cannot be tested. Germline V gene data show CDR1 as MRHNA and CDR2 as SNTAGT. The CDR3 length is 14 residues. The chain's CDR3 is CASSEGGATDTQYF.

V and J are TRBV20-1 and TRBJ2-1; TCRdb outputs TRBD2, but without DNA this stays unchecked. The CDR3 contains 17 residues. Germline V gives CDR1 DFQATT, CDR2 SNEGSKA (reference sequence). The CDR3 loop is CSAEKTSGGADNNEQFF.

This chain uses TRBV18 with TRBJ1-1. Germline V gives CDR1 KGHSH, CDR2 LQKENI. The CDR3 is 15 amino acids. The CDR3 region is CASSPQGVVNTEAFF.

V and J are TRBV5-6 and TRBJ1-1. Looked up from germline, CDR1 is SGHDT and CDR2 is YYEEEE. The CDR3 has 16 residues. CDR3 sequence: CASSFLQGGRATEAFF.

The chain carries TRBV5-1 and TRBJ2-1; no DNA is available, so the TRBD2 call from TCRdb remains unchecked. The germline gives CDR1 SGHRS, CDR2 YFSETQ. The CDR3 runs 18 residues. CDR3 region: CASSLGRRRLSSYNEQFF.

The chain employs TRBV4-2 and TRBJ2-7; the D gene TCRdb calls, TRBD1, cannot be checked with no DNA. Looked up from germline, CDR1 is LGHNA and CDR2 is YNFKEQ. The CDR3 covers 21 residues. CDR3 sequence reads: CASSHKGSRDREHSVMYEQYF.

V is TRBV4-1 and J is TRBJ2-7; TCRdb lists TRBD1, though no DNA is available to test this call. CDR1 MGHRA and CDR2 YSYEKL come from the germline V gene. The CDR3 is made up of 15 amino acids. Here the CDR3 reads CASSQGNRGGYEQYF.

The CDR3 protein is CASSLPGQDSYEQYF. V and J are TRBV23-1 and TRBJ2-7; TCRdb names TRBD1, which stays unverified in the absence of DNA. TRBV23-1 is an ORF, with its function uncertain. The CDR3 has 15 amino acids.

V gene TRBV20-1 combines with J gene TRBJ2-1. Germline V gene lookup returns CDR1 DFQATT and CDR2 SNEGSKA (reference sequence). The CDR3 has 15 residues. Here the CDR3 reads CSAAAFSLFYNEQFF.